Listed below are T cell receptor beta chains from one sample, sequenced in a study of T cells after yellow fever vaccination. Each CDR3 protein is one row after TCRdb ran MiXCR on the 5' RACE reads. The data contain about 130,000 distinct CDR3 sequences, roughly 6.7% of them seen just once; the ten biggest clones take up around 2.5%. The material sequenced was CD4+ T cells sorted from PBMCs, taken 10 to 11 days after the first yellow fever vaccination. Source of these receptors: a man younger than 35 who received the YFV17D yellow fever vaccine. Both conserved end residues are part of each CDR3. A D gene is named only where the DNA matches it firmly. Expanded clones are given a class, and other clones once, few, many or no size at all.

abundance: NA; j_gene: TRBJ2-4; len: 14; v_gene: TRBV7-2; d_gene: NA; CDR3aa: CASSLATVKNIQYF; CDR3nt: TGTGCCAGCAGCTTAGCGACAGTCAAAAACATTCAGTACTTC
abundance: many; j_gene: TRBJ1-1; len: 14; v_gene: TRBV5-1; d_gene: TRBD1; CDR3aa: CASSPTGGLTEAFF; CDR3nt: TGCGCCAGCAGCCCAACAGGGGGATTGACTGAAGCTTTCTTT
abundance: many; j_gene: TRBJ1-1; len: 16; v_gene: TRBV5-1; d_gene: NA; CDR3aa: CASSSPLGQTNTEAFF; CDR3nt: TGCGCCAGCAGTTCGCCCCTGGGACAAACGAACACTGAAGCTTTCTTT
abundance: many; j_gene: TRBJ2-2; len: 16; v_gene: TRBV7-6; d_gene: NA; CDR3aa: CASSTPPRTRLGELFF; CDR3nt: TGTGCCAGCAGCACCCCCCCCCGGACTCGGTTAGGGGAGCTGTTTTTT
abundance: NA; j_gene: TRBJ1-2; len: 12; v_gene: TRBV30; d_gene: NA; CDR3aa: CAWAPGGAGYTF; CDR3nt: TGTGCCTGGGCCCCCGGGGGGGCTGGCTACACCTTC
abundance: few; j_gene: TRBJ2-7; len: 12; v_gene: TRBV18; d_gene: NA; CDR3aa: CASSPARGEQYF; CDR3nt: TGTGCCAGCTCACCGGCGAGAGGCGAGCAGTACTTC
abundance: many; j_gene: TRBJ2-1; len: 16; v_gene: TRBV7-3; d_gene: TRBD1; CDR3aa: CASSPQGDRGLDEQFF; CDR3nt: TGTGCCAGCAGCCCTCAGGGGGACAGGGGGCTCGATGAGCAGTTCTTC
abundance: many; j_gene: TRBJ1-5; len: 15; v_gene: TRBV5-5; d_gene: TRBD1; CDR3aa: CASSLGDRVYEPQHF; CDR3nt: TGTGCCAGCAGCTTGGGGGACAGGGTGTACGAGCCCCAGCATTTT
abundance: NA; j_gene: TRBJ1-4; len: 14; v_gene: TRBV7-9; d_gene: TRBD1; CDR3aa: CASSADRAYEKLFF; CDR3nt: TGTGCCAGCAGCGCGGACAGGGCATATGAAAAACTGTTTTTT
abundance: many; j_gene: TRBJ2-3; len: 13; v_gene: TRBV12-3/TRBV12-4; d_gene: NA; CDR3aa: CASSLGDTDTQYF; CDR3nt: TGTGCCAGCAGTTTGGGTGACACAGATACGCAGTATTTT
abundance: many; j_gene: TRBJ1-5; len: 13; v_gene: TRBV18; d_gene: NA; CDR3aa: CASSPAENQPQHF; CDR3nt: TGTGCCAGCTCACCAGCAGAGAATCAGCCCCAGCATTTT
abundance: many; j_gene: TRBJ2-2; len: 15; v_gene: TRBV5-1; d_gene: TRBD2; CDR3aa: CASSPLAGSSGELFF; CDR3nt: TGCGCCAGCAGCCCGTTAGCGGGGAGTTCCGGGGAGCTGTTTTTT
abundance: many; j_gene: TRBJ2-4; len: 17; v_gene: TRBV7-8; d_gene: TRBD2; CDR3aa: CASSFVLAGGAKNIQYF; CDR3nt: TGTGCCAGCAGCTTCGTACTAGCGGGGGGAGCCAAAAACATTCAGTACTTC
abundance: NA; j_gene: TRBJ2-1; len: 14; v_gene: TRBV15; d_gene: NA; CDR3aa: CATSRPGSYNEQFF; CDR3nt: TGTGCCACCAGCAGACCAGGGTCGTACAATGAGCAGTTCTTC
abundance: many; j_gene: TRBJ2-1; len: 16; v_gene: TRBV28; d_gene: TRBD1; CDR3aa: CASSLWGQGHYNEQFF; CDR3nt: TGTGCCAGCAGTTTATGGGGACAGGGGCACTACAATGAGCAGTTCTTC
abundance: few; j_gene: TRBJ1-2; len: 15; v_gene: TRBV7-2; d_gene: NA; CDR3aa: CASSLARVGFHGYTF; CDR3nt: TGTGCCAGCAGCTTAGCGCGGGTCGGGTTTCATGGCTACACCTTC
abundance: NA; j_gene: TRBJ2-5; len: 14; v_gene: TRBV5-1; d_gene: NA; CDR3aa: CASSAGRGEETQYF; CDR3nt: TGCGCCAGCAGCGCAGGGCGGGGAGAGGAGACCCAGTACTTC
abundance: NA; j_gene: TRBJ2-3; len: 14; v_gene: TRBV20-1; d_gene: NA; CDR3aa: CSARASGFTDTQYF; CDR3nt: TGCAGTGCTAGAGCCTCTGGATTCACAGATACGCAGTATTTT
abundance: many; j_gene: TRBJ1-2; len: 12; v_gene: TRBV29-1; d_gene: TRBD1; CDR3aa: CSAGDRGHGYTF; CDR3nt: TGCAGCGCCGGGGACAGGGGACATGGCTACACCTTC
abundance: many; j_gene: TRBJ2-2; len: 16; v_gene: TRBV7-9; d_gene: NA; CDR3aa: CASRKNRDGDTGELFF; CDR3nt: TGTGCCAGCAGGAAAAACCGAGACGGCGACACCGGGGAGCTGTTTTTT
abundance: many; j_gene: TRBJ1-2; len: 14; v_gene: TRBV20-1; d_gene: TRBD1; CDR3aa: CSASRGQGGYGYTF; CDR3nt: TGCAGTGCTAGTCGGGGACAGGGGGGCTATGGCTACACCTTC
abundance: NA; j_gene: TRBJ2-5; len: 14; v_gene: TRBV5-3; d_gene: NA; CDR3aa: CARSPSRVGETQYF; CDR3nt: TGTGCCAGAAGCCCGAGCAGGGTCGGAGAGACCCAGTACTTC
abundance: many; j_gene: TRBJ2-5; len: 12; v_gene: TRBV6-2/TRBV6-3; d_gene: NA; CDR3aa: CASSYPEGTQYF; CDR3nt: TGTGCCAGCAGTTACCCCGAAGGGACCCAGTACTTC
abundance: many; j_gene: TRBJ2-7; len: 14; v_gene: TRBV5-4; d_gene: TRBD1; CDR3aa: CASSHWGQDYEQYF; CDR3nt: TGTGCCAGCAGCCACTGGGGACAGGACTACGAGCAGTACTTC
abundance: many; j_gene: TRBJ2-2; len: 15; v_gene: TRBV11-2; d_gene: NA; CDR3aa: CASSQISRATGELFF; CDR3nt: TGTGCCAGCAGCCAAATCTCCAGGGCCACCGGGGAGCTGTTTTTT
abundance: many; j_gene: TRBJ1-2; len: 15; v_gene: TRBV29-1; d_gene: TRBD1; CDR3aa: CSVERQGAGVWGYTF; CDR3nt: TGCAGCGTTGAAAGACAGGGGGCCGGAGTTTGGGGCTACACCTTC
abundance: many; j_gene: TRBJ2-1; len: 11; v_gene: TRBV6-1; d_gene: NA; CDR3aa: CAARARYEQFF; CDR3nt: TGTGCCGCCCGGGCCCGGTATGAGCAGTTCTTC
abundance: many; j_gene: TRBJ2-5; len: 14; v_gene: TRBV18; d_gene: TRBD1; CDR3aa: CASSWTGGPETQYF; CDR3nt: TGTGCCAGCTCATGGACAGGGGGCCCAGAGACCCAGTACTTC
abundance: many; j_gene: TRBJ1-1; len: 17; v_gene: TRBV6-1; d_gene: NA; CDR3aa: CASRDFSRGGTHTEAFF; CDR3nt: TGTGCCAGCAGGGACTTCAGCCGTGGGGGGACCCACACTGAAGCTTTCTTT
abundance: many; j_gene: TRBJ1-2; len: 15; v_gene: TRBV20-1; d_gene: NA; CDR3aa: CSARDLWGGAYGYTF; CDR3nt: TGCAGTGCTAGAGATCTATGGGGGGGCGCCTATGGCTACACCTTC
abundance: many; j_gene: TRBJ2-2; len: 16; v_gene: TRBV5-1; d_gene: NA; CDR3aa: CASSLDRAAPTGELFF; CDR3nt: TGCGCCAGCAGCTTGGATCGTGCAGCACCGACCGGGGAGCTGTTTTTT
abundance: many; j_gene: TRBJ2-5; len: 16; v_gene: TRBV7-2; d_gene: TRBD2; CDR3aa: CASSPGLVPYQETQYF; CDR3nt: TGTGCCAGCAGCCCCGGACTAGTACCGTACCAAGAGACCCAGTACTTC
abundance: few; j_gene: TRBJ1-6; len: 15; v_gene: TRBV15; d_gene: NA; CDR3aa: CATSRSTGEGSPLHF; CDR3nt: TGTGCCACCAGCAGATCCACAGGTGAAGGGTCACCCCTCCACTTT
abundance: many; j_gene: TRBJ2-7; len: 13; v_gene: TRBV7-2; d_gene: NA; CDR3aa: CASSYQQGHEQYF; CDR3nt: TGTGCCAGCAGCTACCAACAGGGACACGAGCAGTACTTC
abundance: many; j_gene: TRBJ2-5; len: 15; v_gene: TRBV6-4; d_gene: TRBD2; CDR3aa: CASIVASGAQETQYF; CDR3nt: TGTGCCAGCATCGTGGCTAGCGGGGCGCAAGAGACCCAGTACTTC
abundance: many; j_gene: TRBJ1-2; len: 15; v_gene: TRBV4-2; d_gene: NA; CDR3aa: CASSQDPGGTYGYTF; CDR3nt: TGTGCCAGCAGCCAAGATCCTGGGGGTACCTATGGCTACACCTTC
abundance: many; j_gene: TRBJ1-3; len: 14; v_gene: TRBV20-1; d_gene: NA; CDR3aa: CSAREEVYGNTIYF; CDR3nt: TGCAGTGCTAGAGAAGAGGTTTATGGAAACACCATATATTTT
abundance: NA; j_gene: TRBJ2-3; len: 18; v_gene: TRBV6-5; d_gene: TRBD1; CDR3aa: CASSYDTPGQGVTDTQYF; CDR3nt: TGTGCCAGCAGTTACGATACACCGGGACAGGGAGTCACAGATACGCAGTATTTT
abundance: many; j_gene: TRBJ1-1; len: 14; v_gene: TRBV25-1; d_gene: TRBD1; CDR3aa: CASRETGAFTEAFF; CDR3nt: TGTGCCAGCAGAGAGACAGGGGCTTTCACTGAAGCTTTCTTT
abundance: NA; j_gene: TRBJ2-3; len: 15; v_gene: TRBV7-2; d_gene: TRBD2; CDR3aa: CASSPGLGVSDTQYF; CDR3nt: TGTGCCAGCAGCCCGGGACTAGGGGTTTCAGATACGCAGTATTTT
abundance: many; j_gene: TRBJ1-2; len: 13; v_gene: TRBV12-3/TRBV12-4; d_gene: TRBD1; CDR3aa: CASSLTGGHGYTF; CDR3nt: TGTGCCAGCAGTTTGACAGGGGGACATGGCTACACCTTC
abundance: many; j_gene: TRBJ2-2; len: 15; v_gene: TRBV14; d_gene: NA; CDR3aa: CASSQTQGWSGELFF; CDR3nt: TGTGCCAGCAGCCAAACACAGGGATGGTCCGGGGAGCTGTTTTTT
abundance: many; j_gene: TRBJ2-5; len: 12; v_gene: TRBV5-1; d_gene: NA; CDR3aa: CASRGGRETQYF; CDR3nt: TGCGCCAGCAGAGGGGGTCGGGAGACCCAGTACTTC
abundance: many; j_gene: TRBJ1-1; len: 14; v_gene: TRBV6-5; d_gene: NA; CDR3aa: CASRFTGRNTEAFF; CDR3nt: TGTGCCAGCAGGTTCACTGGGAGGAACACTGAAGCTTTCTTT
abundance: few; j_gene: TRBJ1-5; len: 14; v_gene: TRBV5-1; d_gene: TRBD1; CDR3aa: CASSTGQGNQPQHF; CDR3nt: TGCGCCAGCAGCACCGGACAGGGCAATCAGCCCCAGCATTTT
abundance: NA; j_gene: TRBJ1-1; len: 15; v_gene: TRBV20-1; d_gene: NA; CDR3aa: CSGGQAGGANTEAFF; CDR3nt: TGCAGTGGCGGCCAGGCGGGGGGCGCGAACACTGAAGCTTTCTTT
abundance: many; j_gene: TRBJ2-1; len: 13; v_gene: TRBV6-2/TRBV6-3; d_gene: NA; CDR3aa: CASSYLRGLEQFF; CDR3nt: TGTGCCAGCAGTTACTTGCGGGGGCTTGAGCAGTTCTTC
abundance: many; j_gene: TRBJ2-5; len: 12; v_gene: TRBV7-2; d_gene: NA; CDR3aa: CASSGQRETQYF; CDR3nt: TGTGCCAGCAGTGGACAGCGAGAGACCCAGTACTTC
abundance: many; j_gene: TRBJ1-4; len: 14; v_gene: TRBV6-1; d_gene: TRBD1; CDR3aa: CASSTDRENEKLFF; CDR3nt: TGTGCCAGCAGTACAGACAGGGAGAATGAAAAACTGTTTTTT
abundance: many; j_gene: TRBJ1-3; len: 14; v_gene: TRBV5-1; d_gene: TRBD1; CDR3aa: CASSRDRGGNTIYF; CDR3nt: TGCGCCAGCAGCCGAGACAGGGGCGGAAACACCATATATTTT
abundance: many; j_gene: TRBJ2-5; len: 14; v_gene: TRBV12-3/TRBV12-4; d_gene: NA; CDR3aa: CASSAIGLQETQYF; CDR3nt: TGTGCCAGCAGTGCTATCGGCCTCCAAGAGACCCAGTACTTC